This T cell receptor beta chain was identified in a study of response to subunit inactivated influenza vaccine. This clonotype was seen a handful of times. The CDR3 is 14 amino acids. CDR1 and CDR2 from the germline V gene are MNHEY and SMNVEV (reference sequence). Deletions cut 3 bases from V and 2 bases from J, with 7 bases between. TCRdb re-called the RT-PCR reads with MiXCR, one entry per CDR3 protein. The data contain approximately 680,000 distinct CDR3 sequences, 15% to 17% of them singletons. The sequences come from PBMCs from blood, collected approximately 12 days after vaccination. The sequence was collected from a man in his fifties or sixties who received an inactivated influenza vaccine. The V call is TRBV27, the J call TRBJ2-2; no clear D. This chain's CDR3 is CASSFYSNTGELFF. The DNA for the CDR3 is TGTGCCAGCAGTTTCTACAGTAACACCGGGGAGCTGTTTTTT.